The 19 T cell receptor beta chains reported below all come from one sample, sequenced in a study of breast tumors, draining lymph nodes, adjacent tissues (dated by TCRdb to 2016 to 2017). The library came from multiplex PCR. TCRdb records Illumina HiSeq 2000 as the sequencer. The public sequencing data were trimmed at Q25 with fastp and processed into clonotypes with MiXCR by TCRdb, which kept only in-frame beta chains. Under each unique CDR3 protein, matching rows form one entry showing the most common genes and DNA. The sample yields just over 30,000 distinct CDR3 sequences; about 63% were counted once. About 20% of the sample is held by the ten biggest clonotypes. The specimen sequenced was breast tumor tissue. These receptors were taken from a female donor with breast cancer. Some clones in this sample may be carry-over from other donors' samples.

For this clonotype: This CDR3 fails to terminate in the conserved phenylalanine or tryptophan, so it likely reflects a read error. The chain recombines TRBV5-5 with TRBJ2-1; D tentatively reads TRBD1 or TRBD2 (5 bases each). V was trimmed by 4 bases and J by 0 bases, leaving 14 bases between them. The length of the CDR3 is 16 residues. The germline CDR1 and CDR2 sequences are SGHKS and YYEKEE (reference sequence). The CDR3 sequence is CASSVLGTGSYNEQFC. The DNA of the CDR3 is TGTGCCAGCAGCGTTTTAGGGACGGGCTCCTACAATGAGCAGTTCTGC.

The chain has TRBV24-1 and TRBJ1-2, with D perhaps matching TRBD1 (5 bases). The CDR3 is 13 residues long. With 9 bases removed from V and 2 bases from J, the gap between germline ends came to 12 bases. From germline, CDR1 is KGHDR and CDR2 SFDVKD. The DNA of the CDR3 is TGTGCCACCGGTGGAGGGGCAAACTATGGCTACACCTTC. Translated: CATGGGANYGYTF.

This clonotype occurred a few times. The chain combines TRBV4-1 with TRBJ2-7, with D perhaps TRBD2 (7 bases). The CDR3 is 14 amino acids. V lost 1 base and J lost 4, with 11 bases in between. Germline V gene sequence: CDR1 MGHRA, CDR2 YSYEKL. CDR3 protein: CASSQAGEGYEQYF. Here the CDR3 DNA reads TGCGCCAGCAGCCAAGCAGGGGAGGGGTACGAGCAGTACTTC.

Of note for this clonotype: One junction end disagrees with the germline gene, perhaps due to a read error. CDR3 in amino acids: CSAPGGTSGRKNGQCF. The CDR3 region has the DNA TGCAGTGCTCCGGGAGGGACTAGCGGGAGAAAAAATGGGCAGTGCTTC. The chain links TRBV20-1 to TRBJ2-7; 14 bases are a match to TRBD2. CDR1 and CDR2 (germline): DFQATT, SNEGSKA (reference sequence). The CDR3 length is 16 residues.

The J gene is TRBJ2-5, the V gene TRBV7-9; D is unclear. The ends were cut back, 4 bases at V and 3 bases at J, with 21 bases in the middle. Germline loops: CDR1 SEHNR, CDR2 FQNEAQ (reference sequence). CDR3 length: 17 amino acids. CDR3 loop: CASSSNSGPTTKETQYF. CDR3 bases: TGTGCCAGCAGCTCCAACTCCGGTCCGACAACTAAAGAGACCCAGTACTTC.

The CDR3 sequence: CASRASGRINEKLFF. The CDR3 DNA reads TGTGCCAGTAGGGCCTCTGGACGGATTAATGAAAAACTGTTTTTT. The chain recombines TRBV19 with TRBJ1-4; D call uncertain. The V end lost 6 bases, the J end lost 4 bases, and 15 bases lay between the germline ends. Per the germline V gene, CDR1 is LNHDA and CDR2 is SQIVND (reference sequence). The CDR3 length is 15 residues.

CDR3 nucleotide sequence: TGCAGCATCCGTCAGCAGGAAACTTACAATGAGCAGTTCTTC. Its protein product is CSIRQQETYNEQFF. The rearrangement uses TRBV29-1 and TRBJ2-1, with D uncertain. Germline lookup yields CDR1 SQVTM and CDR2 ANQGSEA. V was cut by 8 bases and J by 4 bases, with 18 bases left in between. The CDR3 is 14 residues long.

The chain couples TRBV7-2 to TRBJ2-3; 8 bases are a match to TRBD2. The V and J ends lost 3 bases and 3 bases, in that order; junction bases with no gene match: 8. CDR1 and CDR2 (germline): SGHTA, FQGNSA. The CDR3 spans 16 residues. In DNA form, the CDR3 reads TGTGCCAGCAGCTTTTCGGGGGGGCTTGGGACAGATACGCAGTATTTT. Translating gives CASSFSGGLGTDTQYF.

In this sample, this clonotype turned up a few times. The chain carries TRBV14 and TRBJ1-2; D is undetermined. Trimming removed 7 bases from V and 6 bases from J, with 18 bases in between. CDR3 length equals 14 residues. Germline values: CDR1 SGHDN, CDR2 FVKESK. This CDR3 is CASNHQDGYNGYTF. For the CDR3, the DNA is TGTGCCAGCAACCACCAGGACGGTTATAATGGCTACACCTTC.

In this sample, this clonotype turned up once. The chain couples TRBV29-1 to TRBJ1-5; TRBD1 aligns across 8 bases. This CDR3 has 14 residues. V gave up 3 bases and J gave up 2 bases; unmatched junction bases: 3. CDR1 and CDR2 from the germline V gene are SQVTM and ANQGSEA. The CDR3 sequence is CSVDRGLGNQPQHF. The CDR3 region has the DNA TGCAGCGTTGACAGGGGGCTAGGCAATCAGCCCCAGCATTTT.

This chain uses TRBV4-3 with TRBJ2-7; D gene ambiguous. Trimming left V 0 bases short and J 3 bases short, with 12 bases between. The CDR3 totals 15 residues. CDR1 LGHNA and CDR2 YSLEER come from the germline V gene. The CDR3 coding sequence is TGCGCCAGCAGCCAAGATATATCTAGAGTCTACGAGCAGTACTTC. Translation gives CASSQDISRVYEQYF.

This chain uses TRBV4-1 with TRBJ2-5; 9 bases fit TRBD1. Germline V gives CDR1 MGHRA, CDR2 YSYEKL. The J segment lost 7 bases and the V segment lost 5 bases, leaving 8 bases of the junction unmatched. The CDR3 extends over 14 amino acids. This chain's CDR3 is CASSARTGEGTQYF. As DNA, the CDR3 is TGCGCCAGCAGCGCCCGGACAGGGGAAGGGACCCAGTACTTC.

V gene TRBV28 combines with J gene TRBJ1-2, with no clear D. The V end was cut by 5 bases, the J end by 8 bases, with 9 bases between. This CDR3 contains 11 residues. Germline V gene data show CDR1 as MDHEN and CDR2 as SYDVKM. The CDR3 nucleotides are TGTGCCAGCAGTACCACAGTCGGCTACACCTTC. Amino acids: CASSTTVGYTF.

The count of this clonotype is one. Here the CDR3 DNA reads TGCGCCAGCAGCCCTCCGGAGGCGACCTACGAGCAGTACTTC. Protein sequence: CASSPPEATYEQYF. V is TRBV5-1 and J is TRBJ2-7; D is possibly TRBD2 (5 bases). The CDR3 is 14 amino acids. Looked up from germline, CDR1 is SGHRS and CDR2 is YFSETQ. Trimming cost V 4 bases and J 2 bases, with 13 bases left between them. The variable domain in full, with the rest retrieved from reference TRBV5-1 and TRBJ2-7, is KAGVTQTPRYLIKTRGQQVTLSCSPISGHRSVSWYQQTPGQGLQFLFEYFSETQRNKGNFPGRFSGRQFSNSRSEMNVSTLELGDSALYLCASSPPEATYEQYFGPGTRLTVT.

In its sample, this clonotype was seen a few times. The rearrangement uses TRBV29-1 and TRBJ2-5; D unclear. This CDR3 comprises 14 residues. Germline CDR1 SQVTM, CDR2 ANQGSEA. V lost 1 base and J 1 base, leaving 10 bases between the germline ends. CDR3 protein: CSVEVSGSQETQYF. For the CDR3, the DNA is TGCAGCGTTGAAGTTTCCGGATCCCAAGAGACCCAGTACTTC.

This chain connects TRBV12-3 or TRBV12-4 to TRBJ2-1, with 7 bases aligning to TRBD1. The CDR3 runs to 12 residues. The ends lost 5 bases at V and 9 bases at J; junction bases unmatched: 4. As DNA, the CDR3 is TGTGCCAGCAGTCTAACAGGGGTTGAGCAGTTCTTC. Residues: CASSLTGVEQFF.

The chain uses TRBV25-1 and TRBJ1-2; no firm D call. Trimming stripped 1 base from V and 8 bases from J, with 11 bases between. This CDR3 is built from 13 residues. Per the germline V gene, CDR1 is MGHDK and CDR2 is SYGVNS. The DNA for the CDR3 is TGTGCCAGCAGTGAATGGGCGGGGAGAGGCTACACCTTC. It translates to CASSEWAGRGYTF.

The chain uses TRBV4-1 and TRBJ2-7; 9 nucleotides align to TRBD1. Germline V gene lookup returns CDR1 MGHRA and CDR2 YSYEKL. V dropped 0 bases and J dropped 3; count of bases not matched to a gene: 9. This CDR3 is 17 amino acids long. CDR3 residues: CASSQDPLQDRGYEQYF. The CDR3 DNA sequence: TGCGCCAGCAGCCAAGACCCACTCCAGGACAGGGGCTACGAGCAGTACTTC.

This chain connects TRBV20-1 to TRBJ2-7; D perhaps matches TRBD2 (6 bases). In germline, CDR1 is DFQATT, CDR2 SNEGSKA (reference sequence). This CDR3 comprises 15 residues. Deletions cut 3 bases from V and 3 bases from J, with 18 bases between. This chain's CDR3 is CSASGNWWGDYEQYF. Written as DNA, the CDR3 is TGCAGTGCTAGCGGGAATTGGTGGGGGGACTACGAGCAGTACTTC.